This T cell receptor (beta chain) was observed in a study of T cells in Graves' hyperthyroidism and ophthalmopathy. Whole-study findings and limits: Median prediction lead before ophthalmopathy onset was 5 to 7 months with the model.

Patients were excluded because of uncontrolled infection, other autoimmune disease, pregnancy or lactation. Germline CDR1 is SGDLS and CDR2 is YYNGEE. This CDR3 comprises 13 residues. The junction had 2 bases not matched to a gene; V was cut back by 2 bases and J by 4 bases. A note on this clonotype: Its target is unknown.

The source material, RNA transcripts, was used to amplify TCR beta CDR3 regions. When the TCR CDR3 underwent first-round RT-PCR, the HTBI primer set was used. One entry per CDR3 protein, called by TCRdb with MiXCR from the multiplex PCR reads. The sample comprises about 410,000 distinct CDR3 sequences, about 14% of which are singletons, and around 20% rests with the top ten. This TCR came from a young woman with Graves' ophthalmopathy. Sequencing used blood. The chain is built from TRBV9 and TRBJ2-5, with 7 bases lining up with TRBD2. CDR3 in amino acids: CASSVGGVETQYF. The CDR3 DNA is TGTGCCAGCAGCGTTGGGGGGGTAGAGACCCAGTACTTC.